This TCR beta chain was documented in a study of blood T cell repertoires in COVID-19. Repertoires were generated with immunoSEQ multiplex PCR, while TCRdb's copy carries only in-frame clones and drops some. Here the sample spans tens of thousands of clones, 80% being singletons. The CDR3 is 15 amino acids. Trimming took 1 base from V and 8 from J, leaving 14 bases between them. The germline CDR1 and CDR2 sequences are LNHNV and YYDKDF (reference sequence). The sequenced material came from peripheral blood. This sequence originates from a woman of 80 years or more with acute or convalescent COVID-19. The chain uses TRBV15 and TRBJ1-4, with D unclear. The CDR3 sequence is CATSRVPSKREKLFF. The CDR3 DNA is TGTGCCACCAGCAGAGTACCCTCAAAGAGGGAAAAACTGTTTTTT.